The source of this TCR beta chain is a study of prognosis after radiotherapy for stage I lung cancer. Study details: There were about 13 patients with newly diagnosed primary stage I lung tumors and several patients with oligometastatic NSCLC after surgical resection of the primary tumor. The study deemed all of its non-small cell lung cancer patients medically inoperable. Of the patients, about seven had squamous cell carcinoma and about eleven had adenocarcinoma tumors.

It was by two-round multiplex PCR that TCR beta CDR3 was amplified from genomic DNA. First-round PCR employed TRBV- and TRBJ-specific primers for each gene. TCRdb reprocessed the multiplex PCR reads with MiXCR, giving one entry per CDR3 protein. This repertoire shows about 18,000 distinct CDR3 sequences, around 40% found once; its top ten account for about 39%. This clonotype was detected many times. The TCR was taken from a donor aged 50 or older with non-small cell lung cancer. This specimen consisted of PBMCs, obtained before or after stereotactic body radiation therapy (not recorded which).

CDR3 in amino acids: CASSKGQGLLSFQETQYF. The DNA for the CDR3 is TGTGCCAGCAGTAAAGGACAGGGACTTTTATCTTTCCAAGAGACCCAGTACTTC. The V call is TRBV12-3 or TRBV12-4, the J call TRBJ2-5; 8 bases are shared with TRBD1. The CDR3 has 18 amino acids. The V segment lost 5 bases and the J segment 1 base; nucleotides outside the gene matches: 15.